This TCR beta chain was observed in a study of cytotoxic CD8 clonotypes in ibrutinib-treated CLL. Study-level information: The patient breakdown showed fewer than 12 relapsed/refractory and under 16 treatment-naive cases, with 17 IGHV unmutated.

Target depth was 1 in 200,000 to 1 in 1 million T cells, about 10x per clonotype. Libraries were prepared by immunoSEQ multiplex PCR; TCRdb keeps only in-frame clonotypes and omits some of them. Of 150,000 to 200,000 clones in the sample, 70% to 90% were seen once. About this clone: Its antigen is as yet unknown.

Overall study results and limits: An increase in clonality occurred at ibrutinib response, followed by a return toward baseline at progression.

The clonotype comes from a human donor with chronic lymphocytic leukemia. The sequenced sample was PBMCs, obtained at disease progression, from a patient treated with ibrutinib.

The CDR3 region is CASSYPPDRGTDTQYF. Written as DNA, the CDR3 is TGTGCCAGCAGTTACCCGCCTGACAGGGGCACAGATACGCAGTATTTT. The chain recombines TRBV6-6 with TRBJ2-3, with 7 positions matching TRBD1. Trimming at V came to 2 bases and at J to 1 base, leaving 6 bases not matched to a gene. The length of the CDR3 is 16 residues. Germline V CDR1 and CDR2: MNHNY, SVGAGI (reference sequence).